Only one count was recorded for the clone carrying this T cell receptor (beta chain). Its antigen is undetermined. The germline gene is not matched at one end of the junction; a read error may be the cause. Every subset had its genomic DNA shared out evenly among several immunoSEQ plates. Replicate PCRs for sorted subsets used around 190 ng DNA; this equaled about 30,000 T cell genomes. Profiled with immunoSEQ multiplex PCR; TCRdb holds only in-frame clones, not every one. The sample gives some 2,000,000 clones, about 95% of which show up once; about 1.1% is in the top ten. This CDR3 comprises 13 residues. Per germline, CDR1 MNHEY and CDR2 SMNVEV (reference sequence). These data come from a study of shared clonotypes between healthy human individuals. About the study: Donor ages ranged 18 to 49 years: a couple of women, a few men.

Study observations and caveats: The sampled material consisted only of blood, and tissue repertoires are likely to differ.

CD45RO negativity and positive selection for CCR7 defined naive CD8 cells, a population that excluded terminally differentiated effector memory CD45RA+ cells. The chain recombines TRBV27 with TRBJ1-1; D uncertain. The specimen was naive CD8+ T cells sorted from blood. The source is a man aged 18 to 30 in good health. CDR3 sequence: CASRPGAPLETFF. As DNA, the CDR3 is TGTGCCAGCAGGCCGGGCGCACCTCTTGAAACTTTCTTT.